This T cell receptor (beta chain) is from a study of blood T cells in healthy people across ages. The CDR3 has 14 amino acids. The germline V gene has CDR1 SGHRS and CDR2 YFSETQ. Overall study findings and caveats: Among T cells, TCR beta diversity per million cells dropped roughly linearly as age rose.

This clonotype was recorded at least ten times. Its antigen is not identified. One end of the junction varies from germline; a read error may be responsible. Sample donors were healthy Caucasian individuals that came from Russia, aged 6 to 90. Sample-barcoded 5' priming and a J-beta primer mix drove a second PCR of roughly 7 to 11 cycles. One entry per CDR3 protein, called by TCRdb with MiXCR from the 5' RACE reads. The profile covers over 1,500,000 distinct CDR3 sequences, with around 48% appearing a single time and roughly 2% taken by the ten largest. The receptor's source is a woman aged 40 to 55 in good health. The sequenced sample was blood. The V gene is TRBV5-1, the J gene TRBJ1-2, with 9 bases that match TRBD1. The CDR3 DNA follows: TGTGCCAGCAGCCTGGACAGGGGCGGCTATGGCTACACCTTC. This encodes CASSLDRGGYGYTF. The full variable domain, its missing parts supplied by reference TRBV5-1 and TRBJ1-2, is KAGVTQTPRYLIKTRGQQVTLSCSPISGHRSVSWYQQTPGQGLQFLFEYFSETQRNKGNFPGRFSGRQFSNSRSEMNVSTLELGDSALYLCASSLDRGGYGYTFGSGTRLTVV.